This T cell receptor (beta chain) is drawn from a study of vaccination and CD4 T cells after COVID-19. As for the study in general: Median draw time for post-COVID samples was about 100 days post-diagnosis (range 35 to 161). The study, taken as a whole, reports: Within the convalescent patients, spike mono-reactivity was found in 304 of 307 vaccine-specific clones.

The Oncomine TCR Beta short-read assay was applied to DNA of cultured CD4+ T cells. TCRdb re-derived calls from the PCR reads in MiXCR, one entry per CDR3 protein. The data show about 16,000 distinct CDR3 sequences, about 35% seen once. The treatment: roughly nine-day PBMC culture with coronavirus spike peptide pools or control peptides (ViraFEST assay). Recorded positive PCR dates fall between March and December 2020, preceding US Alpha, Beta and Delta variants. In the case of this clonotype: What it binds is not known.

Germline CDR1 SGHKS, CDR2 YYEKEE (reference sequence). This CDR3 has 16 residues. The V end was cut by 1 base, the J end by 3 bases, with 11 bases between. The sequenced sample was cultured CD4+ T cells from blood. The receptor was derived from a human donor with COVID-19. The gene calls are TRBV5-5 and TRBJ1-6; maybe TRBD1 (6 bases). CDR3 coding DNA: TGTGCCAGCAGCTTGACAGGGAGGAACTATAATTCACCCCTCCACTTT. Translated: CASSLTGRNYNSPLHF.